One and the same sample provided the 18 T cell receptor beta chains below, sequenced in a study of CD8+CD57+ T cells in acquired aplastic anemia. The authors sequenced patients whose flow cytometry had shown CD8+CD57+ cell expansion. The template for TCR beta VDJ and CDR3 sequence profiling was genomic DNA. TCRdb fed the reads into MiXCR, producing one record per CDR3 protein. The data hold about 150,000 distinct CDR3 sequences, with roughly half observed a single time. The sample taken for sequencing was sorted CD4+, CD8+, or CD8+CD57+ T cells (not recorded which) from PBMCs. These receptors were taken from a human donor with aplastic anemia.

The CDR3 is CASSVLGYGYTF. CDR3 coding DNA: TGTGCCAGCAGTGTACTAGGCTATGGCTACACCTTC. J is TRBJ1-2 and V is TRBV2; D is ambiguous. This CDR3 is built from 12 residues. Trimming took 4 bases from V and 4 from J, leaving 7 bases between them. The germline CDR1 and CDR2 sequences are SNHLY and FYNNEI.

This clonotype showed up just a few times. The chain recombines TRBV20-1 with TRBJ1-5, with TRBD1 matching 7 bases. Germline V gives CDR1 DFQATT, CDR2 SNEGSKA (reference sequence). CDR3 size: 15 residues. J was trimmed by 0 bases and V by 4 bases; bases with no gene match: 6. CDR3 sequence (DNA): TGCAGTGCTATGGACAGGCCTTATAGCAATCAGCCCCAGCATTTT. Its protein product is CSAMDRPYSNQPQHF.

This clonotype was observed a handful of times. The V gene is TRBV29-1, the J gene TRBJ2-5; D gene unclear. Trimming stripped 5 bases from V and 3 bases from J, with 13 bases between. The CDR3 extends over 13 amino acids. CDR1 and CDR2 (germline): SQVTM, ANQGSEA. CDR3 bases: TGCAGCGTTCGTTCCGGATCCAAAGAGACCCAGTACTTC. Translating gives CSVRSGSKETQYF.

This clonotype appeared once. The V call is TRBV29-1, the J call TRBJ2-5; D is unclear. Looked up from germline, CDR1 is SQVTM and CDR2 is ANQGSEA. With 3 bases removed from V and 3 bases from J, the gap between germline ends came to 8 bases. The CDR3 covers 12 residues. As DNA, the CDR3 is TGCAGCGTTGAGGGCTTAGAAGAGACCCAGTACTTC. Translated, it gives CSVEGLEETQYF.

The V call is TRBV5-5, the J call TRBJ1-1; D is unresolved. The CDR3 consists of 12 residues. Germline assignment: CDR1 SGHKS and CDR2 YYEKEE (reference sequence). The V end was cut by 2 bases, the J end by 4 bases, with 6 bases between. The CDR3 DNA is TGTGCCAGCAGCTTTCCGAGCACTGAAGCTTTCTTT. Residues: CASSFPSTEAFF.

The chain carries TRBV30 and TRBJ2-3; D unresolved. Germline V lookup: CDR1 GTSNPN, CDR2 SVGIG (reference sequence). V lost 5 bases and J 3 bases, leaving 9 bases between the germline ends. The CDR3 loop spans 12 amino acids. CDR3 amino acids: CAWGVGTDTQYF. CDR3 nucleotide sequence: TGTGCCTGGGGGGTAGGGACAGATACGCAGTATTTT.

Notes on this clonotype: A much larger clone lies one base from this, so it may be a read error. The rearrangement joins TRBV6-6 to TRBJ1-5, with D possibly being TRBD1 (5 bases). This CDR3 comprises 13 residues. V lost 6 bases, J lost 6 bases, and 12 bases lay in between. The germline V gene has CDR1 MNHNY and CDR2 SVGAGI (reference sequence). CDR3 in DNA: TGTGCCAGCAGATTGGGACGGAGTCAGCCCCAGCATTTT. Protein sequence: CASRLGRSQPQHF.

This rearrangement joins TRBV24-1 to TRBJ2-7; D gene uncertain. V was shortened by 7 bases and J by 0 bases, with 9 bases between the two germline ends. Germline CDR1 is KGHDR and CDR2 is SFDVKD. This CDR3 has 13 residues. CDR3 sequence: CATRGCRSYEQYF. The CDR3, as DNA: TGTGCCACCAGGGGTTGTCGCTCCTACGAGCAGTACTTC.

The table lists this clonotype with many counts. The J gene is TRBJ1-1, the V gene TRBV7-8, with D possibly being TRBD1 (6 bases). The CDR3 length is 12 residues. Trimming pared 4 bases from V and 8 bases from J, leaving 11 bases between. Germline V gene lookup returns CDR1 SGHVS and CDR2 FQNEAQ. The CDR3 here is CASSSTGIEAFF. CDR3 DNA: TGTGCCAGCAGCTCGACAGGAATAGAAGCTTTCTTT.

The sample holds many counts of this clonotype. The chain has TRBV6-1 and TRBJ2-5, with D possibly called TRBD1 or TRBD2 (5 bases each). CDR1 is MNHNS, CDR2 SASEGT, per germline. The CDR3 has 15 amino acids. Trimming took off 6 bases at V and 4 bases at J, with 18 bases between the two ends. CDR3: CASSADRWGRETQYF. Written as DNA, the CDR3 is TGTGCCAGCAGCGCCGACAGATGGGGGAGAGAGACCCAGTACTTC.

The chain links TRBV9 to TRBJ2-1; the match to TRBD2 covers 8 bases. After removal of 0 bases from V and 0 bases from J, the junction contained 2 bases not matched to a gene. The CDR3 contains 16 residues. Germline V lookup: CDR1 SGDLS, CDR2 YYNGEE. This CDR3 is CASSVGTSSSYNEQFF. The CDR3 DNA reads TGTGCCAGCAGCGTAGGGACTAGCAGCTCCTACAATGAGCAGTTCTTC.

This CDR3 is CSVVYSGGNEQFF. CDR3 nucleotides: TGCAGCGTTGTTTACTCGGGGGGGAATGAGCAGTTCTTC. The rearrangement links TRBV29-1 to TRBJ2-1, with 8 bases aligning to TRBD2. This CDR3 spans 13 amino acids. Germline V CDR1 and CDR2: SQVTM, ANQGSEA. Trimming removed 4 bases from V and 7 bases from J; junction bases left unmatched: 6.

V and J are TRBV7-2 and TRBJ2-3; TRBD2 agrees at 8 bases. The CDR3 is 14 residues long. The V gene's germline CDR1 is SGHTA and CDR2 FQGNSA. The ends lost 5 bases at V and 3 bases at J; junction bases unmatched: 4. The CDR3 sequence: CASSPAGGTDTQYF. In nucleotides, the CDR3 is TGTGCCAGCAGCCCCGCGGGGGGTACAGATACGCAGTATTTT.

Turning to this clonotype: The junction departs from the called germline gene at one end, perhaps through a read error. The chain joins TRBV20-1 to TRBJ1-1; the match to TRBD1 covers 9 bases. This CDR3 spans 17 amino acids. The germline gives CDR1 DFQATT, CDR2 SNEGSKA (reference sequence). CDR3 protein: CSAEDRRWTGENSEAFF. For the CDR3, the DNA is TGCAGTGCTGAAGACCGACGATGGACAGGGGAGAACAGTGAAGCTTTCTTT.

This clonotype rates as medium-sized. The V gene is TRBV7-6, the J gene TRBJ2-7; 8 nucleotides match TRBD1. The ends lost 6 bases at V and 4 bases at J; junction bases unmatched: 8. The CDR3 sequence is 14 residues long. Germline CDR1 is SGHVS and CDR2 is FNYEAQ. CDR3 coding DNA: TGTGCCAGCAGTCCTGGACAGGGCCCGTACGAGCAGTACTTC. It specifies CASSPGQGPYEQYF.

Details on this clonotype: The junction departs from the called germline gene at one end, perhaps through a read error. This chain links TRBV7-9 with TRBJ2-7; no firm D call. CDR3 size: 10 residues. The germline CDR1 and CDR2 sequences are SEHNR and FQNEAQ (reference sequence). The CDR3 here is CASSTSERYF. DNA of the CDR3: TGTGCCAGTAGTACCTCGGAGCGGTACTTC.

This clonotype has ten or more counts. The gene calls are TRBV24-1 and TRBJ2-2; D may be TRBD1 (6 bases). CDR3 size: 14 residues. V shed 4 bases and J shed 7 bases, with 12 bases lying between them. Germline V gene sequence: CDR1 KGHDR, CDR2 SFDVKD. The CDR3 bases are TGTGCCACCAGTGAGCACAGGGTTGGCGGGGAGCTGTTTTTT. Translated: CATSEHRVGGELFF.

The V and J genes are TRBV4-2 and TRBJ2-2; D possibly corresponds to TRBD2 (6 bases). CDR1 and CDR2 (germline): LGHNA, YNFKEQ. V dropped 2 bases and J dropped 0 bases, with 10 bases sitting between them. The CDR3 has 16 residues. CDR3 residues: CASSQRGTTNTGELFF. The DNA for the CDR3 is TGTGCCAGCAGCCAACGGGGGACCACGAACACCGGGGAGCTGTTTTTT.